This entry features one TCR beta chain sequence. Its antigen is unknown. Only in-frame clones appear in the TCRdb table, and some are missing; sequencing was by immunoSEQ multiplex PCR. The sample holds 20,000 to 25,000 clones, approximately 91% seen once. This entry comes from a study of PD-1 blockade in classical Hodgkin lymphoma. Noted time point: newly diagnosed, previously untreated cHL patient sample. Starting with thawed PBMCs, CD4+ T cells were purified by magnetic negative selection. Points from the study as a whole: Newly diagnosed patients were reported to exhibit reduced baseline TCR diversity relative to healthy donors.

The sequence was collected from a human donor with classical Hodgkin lymphoma. The sample taken for sequencing was CD4+ T cells from blood.

The CDR3 loop reads CASSPQGGSNQPQHF. The CDR3 bases are TGTGCCAGCTCACCACAGGGGGGTAGCAATCAGCCCCAGCATTTT. This chain links TRBV18 with TRBJ1-5; weak D call: TRBD1 (6 bases). Germline V gives CDR1 KGHSH, CDR2 LQKENI. CDR3 length: 15 amino acids. Trimming removed 1 base at V and 0 bases at J, with 7 bases between. The complete variable domain, with remaining parts taken from reference TRBV18 and TRBJ1-5, reads NAGVMQNPRHLVRRRGQEARLRCSPMKGHSHVYWYRQLPEEGLKFMVYLQKENIIDESGMPKERFSAEFPKEGPSILRIQQVVRGDSAAYFCASSPQGGSNQPQHFGDGTRLSIL.